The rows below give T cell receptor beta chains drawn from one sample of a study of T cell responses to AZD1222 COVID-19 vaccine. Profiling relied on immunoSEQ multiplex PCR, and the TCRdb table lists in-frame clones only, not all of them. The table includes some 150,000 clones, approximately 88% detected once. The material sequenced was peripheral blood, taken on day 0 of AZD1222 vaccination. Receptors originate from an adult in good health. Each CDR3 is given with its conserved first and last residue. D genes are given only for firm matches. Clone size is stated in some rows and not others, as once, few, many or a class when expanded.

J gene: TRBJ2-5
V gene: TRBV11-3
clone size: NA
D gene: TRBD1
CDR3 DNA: TGTGCCAGCAGTCCGAACAGGGGGCGAGAGACCCAGTACTTC
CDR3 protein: CASSPNRGRETQYF

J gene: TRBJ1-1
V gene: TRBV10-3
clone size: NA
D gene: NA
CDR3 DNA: TGTGCCATCAGTGAAACCCCAATTGATGGCATACTGAACACTGAAGCTTTCTTT
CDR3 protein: CAISETPIDGILNTEAFF

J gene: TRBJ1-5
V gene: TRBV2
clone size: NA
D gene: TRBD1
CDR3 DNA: TGTGCCAGCAGTCGCGACAGGGGAGCTCAGCCCCAGCATTTT
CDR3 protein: CASSRDRGAQPQHF

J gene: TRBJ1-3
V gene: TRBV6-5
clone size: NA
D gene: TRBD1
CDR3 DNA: TGTGCCAGCAGTTCAACCGGGACAGATGGAAACACCATATATTTT
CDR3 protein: CASSSTGTDGNTIYF

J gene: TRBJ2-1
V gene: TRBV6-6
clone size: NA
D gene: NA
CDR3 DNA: TGTGCCAGTCTCCGCCACAATGAGCAGTTCTTC
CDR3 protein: CASLRHNEQFF

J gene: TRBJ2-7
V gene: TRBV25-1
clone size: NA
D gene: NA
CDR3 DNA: TGTGCCAGCAGTGAGCCCGGGGGAGGCTACGAGCAGTACTTC
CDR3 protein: CASSEPGGGYEQYF

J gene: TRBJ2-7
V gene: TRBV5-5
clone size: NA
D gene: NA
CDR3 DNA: TGTGCCAGCAGCTCACCCTACGAGCAGTACTTC
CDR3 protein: CASSSPYEQYF

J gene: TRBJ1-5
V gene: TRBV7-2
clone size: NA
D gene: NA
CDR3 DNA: TGTGCCAGCAGCTTAGAGCCGTTGGGGAGTCAGCCCCAGCATTTT
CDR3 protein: CASSLEPLGSQPQHF

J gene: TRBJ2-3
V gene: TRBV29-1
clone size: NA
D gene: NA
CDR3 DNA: TGCAGCGTCGAGGGGGGTACAGATACGCAGTATTTT
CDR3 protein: CSVEGGTDTQYF

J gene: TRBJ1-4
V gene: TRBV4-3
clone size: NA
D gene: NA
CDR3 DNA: TGCGCCAGCAGCCAAGATACCGGGGTTCTAAATGCTGAAAAACTGTTTTTT
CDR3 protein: CASSQDTGVLNAEKLFF

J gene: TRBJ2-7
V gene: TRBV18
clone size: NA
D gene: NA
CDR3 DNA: TGTGCCAGCTCACCGGGCGGCCCGAAGAGAGAGCAGTACTTC
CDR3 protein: CASSPGGPKREQYF

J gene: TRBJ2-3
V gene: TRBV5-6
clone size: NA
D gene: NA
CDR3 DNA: TGTGCCAGCAGCTTGAATTCCGGTCAATTGGTAGATACGCAGTATTTT
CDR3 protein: CASSLNSGQLVDTQYF

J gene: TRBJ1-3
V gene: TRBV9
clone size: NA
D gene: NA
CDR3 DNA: TGTGCCAGCAGCGTAGGTGGAGGGGTGAACACCATATATTTT
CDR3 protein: CASSVGGGVNTIYF

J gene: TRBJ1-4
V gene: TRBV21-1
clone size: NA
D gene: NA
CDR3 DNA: TGTGCCACCACAGAGGGGACAGGGTATGAAAAACTGTTTTTT
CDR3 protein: CATTEGTGYEKLFF

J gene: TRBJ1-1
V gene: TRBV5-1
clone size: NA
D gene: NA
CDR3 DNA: TGCGCCAGCAGCTTGGGAGGATTACACACTGAAGCTTTCTTT
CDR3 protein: CASSLGGLHTEAFF

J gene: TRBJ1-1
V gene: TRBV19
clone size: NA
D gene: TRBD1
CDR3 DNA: TGTGCCAGTAGTATGGTTGGGACAGCGAACACTGAAGCTTTCTTT
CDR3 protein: CASSMVGTANTEAFF

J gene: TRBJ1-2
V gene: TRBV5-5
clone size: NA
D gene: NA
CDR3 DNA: TGTGCCAGCAGCTTGGGTGTCTCAATAAGCTTCTATGGCTACACCTTC
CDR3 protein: CASSLGVSISFYGYTF

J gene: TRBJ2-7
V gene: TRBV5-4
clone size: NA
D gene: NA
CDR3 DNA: TGTGCCAGCAGCTTGGCCCCCGGGACTGAAGCCTACGAGCAGTACTTC
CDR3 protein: CASSLAPGTEAYEQYF

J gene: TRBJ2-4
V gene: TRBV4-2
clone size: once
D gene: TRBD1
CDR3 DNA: TGTGCCAGCAGCCAAGAAGTGGACAGGGGGTCTCTCGGGACCAAAAACATTCAGTACTTC
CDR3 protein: CASSQEVDRGSLGTKNIQYF

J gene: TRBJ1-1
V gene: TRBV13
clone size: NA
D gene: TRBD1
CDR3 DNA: TGTGCCAGCAGCTTTACATCATTCGGGACAGAGTCCATGAACACTGAAGCTTTCTTT
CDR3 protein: CASSFTSFGTESMNTEAFF

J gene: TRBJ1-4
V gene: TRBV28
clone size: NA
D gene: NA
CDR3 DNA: TGTGCCAGCAGTGTTCAGGGTACTCCCGAAAAACTGTTTTTT
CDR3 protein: CASSVQGTPEKLFF

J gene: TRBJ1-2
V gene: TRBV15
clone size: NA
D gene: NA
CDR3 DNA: TGTGCCACCAGCAGAGCTCTGGGGTATGGCTACACCTTC
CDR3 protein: CATSRALGYGYTF

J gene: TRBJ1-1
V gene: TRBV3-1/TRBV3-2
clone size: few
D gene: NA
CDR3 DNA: TGTGCCAGCAGCCAAGACTTCCGTGGGGGGTCGGACACTGAAGCTTTCTTT
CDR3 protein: CASSQDFRGGSDTEAFF

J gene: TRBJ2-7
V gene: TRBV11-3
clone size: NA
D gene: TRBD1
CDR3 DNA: TGTGCCAGCAGCTTAAAAACACAGGGGGTTTACGAGCAGTACTTC
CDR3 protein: CASSLKTQGVYEQYF

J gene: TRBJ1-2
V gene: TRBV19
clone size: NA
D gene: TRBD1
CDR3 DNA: TGTGCCAGTAGCTTGAGGACAGGGACCCTATTAGGCTACACCTTC
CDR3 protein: CASSLRTGTLLGYTF

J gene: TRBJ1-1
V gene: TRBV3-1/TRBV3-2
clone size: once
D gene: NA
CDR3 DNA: TGTGCCAGCAGCCAAGATTGGGAGGGGTCAATTGAAGCTTTCTTT
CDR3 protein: CASSQDWEGSIEAFF

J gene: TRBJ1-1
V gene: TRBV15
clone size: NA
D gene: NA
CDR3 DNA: TGTGCCACGGTGCGGTCCCGTGGTACTGAAGCTTTCTTT
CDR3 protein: CATVRSRGTEAFF

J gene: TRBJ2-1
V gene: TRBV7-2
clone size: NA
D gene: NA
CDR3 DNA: TGTGCCAGCAGCTTAGGTCCGAGCCGTGTCAATGAGCAGTTCTTC
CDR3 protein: CASSLGPSRVNEQFF

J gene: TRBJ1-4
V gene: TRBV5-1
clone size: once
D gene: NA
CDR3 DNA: TGCGCCAGCAGCTTGGTGGCCGCGGCGGGCGAAAAACTGTTTTTT
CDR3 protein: CASSLVAAAGEKLFF

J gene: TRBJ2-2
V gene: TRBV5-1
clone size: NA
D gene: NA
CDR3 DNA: TGCGCCAGCAGCCCGGAATACACCGGGGAGCTGTTTTTT
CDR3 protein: CASSPEYTGELFF

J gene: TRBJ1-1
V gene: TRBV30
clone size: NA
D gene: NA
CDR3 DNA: TGTGCCTGGAGCGGGGGGATGAACACTGAAGCTTTCTTT
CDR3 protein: CAWSGGMNTEAFF

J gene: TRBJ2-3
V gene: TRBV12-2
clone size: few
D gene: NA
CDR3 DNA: TGTGCAAGTCGCTTAGCCCGCCTAGCGGGAGGGTTTACAGATACGCAGTATTTT
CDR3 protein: CASRLARLAGGFTDTQYF